This T cell receptor (beta chain) was identified during a study of CD8 T cells in ankylosing spondylitis. Remarks on this clonotype: Its antigen is still unknown.

Trimming took 6 bases from V and 6 from J, leaving 18 bases between them. The CDR3 is 15 amino acids. The germline gives CDR1 SEHNR, CDR2 FQNEAQ (reference sequence). TCR beta libraries were made by quantitative 5'-RACE with molecular barcodes. One entry per CDR3 protein, called by TCRdb with MiXCR from the 5' RACE reads. This sample has some 840,000 distinct CDR3 sequences; about an eighth occur once, and the top ten carry approximately 0.46%. Study-wide results and limits: Those disease-linked clones were CD8+; they were also relatively rare in peripheral blood. Significantly higher representation of disease-linked clones was reported for matched ankylosing spondylitis synovial fluid. Roughly eight highly homologous variants made up a TCR beta motif that seemed to typify ankylosing spondylitis blood.

Material: blood, either unsorted or a sorted T cell fraction (not recorded which). This chain connects TRBV7-9 to TRBJ2-1; no clear D gene. This TCR was recovered from a male donor with ankylosing spondylitis. Here the CDR3 reads CASREEPPAGNEQFF. DNA of the CDR3: TGTGCCAGCAGAGAAGAGCCCCCGGCAGGCAATGAGCAGTTCTTC.